A single T cell receptor (beta chain) is shown here with its context. This specimen belongs to a study of technical replicates of blood from a handful of donors. Profiling relied on immunoSEQ multiplex PCR, and the TCRdb table lists in-frame clones only, not all of them. Altogether tens of thousands of clones are present, roughly 96% being singletons, with the ten largest covering approximately 0.26%. The sample was T cells isolated from PBMCs. This receptor was obtained from a human donor in good health.

The CDR3 DNA reads TGTGCCAGCAGCGTCGGGGGACCGGGGGCCGGGGAGCTGTTTTTT. This translates into CASSVGGPGAGELFF. The V gene is TRBV9, the J gene TRBJ2-2, with D possibly matching TRBD2 (6 bases). Per germline, CDR1 SGDLS and CDR2 YYNGEE. Trimming removed 2 bases from V and 6 bases from J, with 14 bases in between. The CDR3 is made up of 15 amino acids.